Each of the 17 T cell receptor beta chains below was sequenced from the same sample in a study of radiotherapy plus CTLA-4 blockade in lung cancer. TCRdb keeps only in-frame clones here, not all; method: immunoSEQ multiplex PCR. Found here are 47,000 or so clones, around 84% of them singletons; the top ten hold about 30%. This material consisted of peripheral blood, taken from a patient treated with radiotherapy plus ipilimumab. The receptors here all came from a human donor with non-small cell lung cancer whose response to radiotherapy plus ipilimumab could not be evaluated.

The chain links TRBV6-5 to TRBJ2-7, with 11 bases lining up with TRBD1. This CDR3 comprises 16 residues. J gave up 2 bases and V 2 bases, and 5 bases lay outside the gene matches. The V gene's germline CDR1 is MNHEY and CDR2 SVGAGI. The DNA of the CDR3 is TGTGCCAGCAGTTACAAGGACAGGGGGCAGGCCTACGAGCAGTACTTC. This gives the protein CASSYKDRGQAYEQYF.

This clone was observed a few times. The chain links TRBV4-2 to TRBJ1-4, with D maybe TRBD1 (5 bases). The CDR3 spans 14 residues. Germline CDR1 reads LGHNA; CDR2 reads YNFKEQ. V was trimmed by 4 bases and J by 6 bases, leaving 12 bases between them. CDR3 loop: CASSLREVDEKLFF. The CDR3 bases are TGTGCCAGCAGCCTCAGGGAGGTGGATGAAAAACTGTTTTTT.

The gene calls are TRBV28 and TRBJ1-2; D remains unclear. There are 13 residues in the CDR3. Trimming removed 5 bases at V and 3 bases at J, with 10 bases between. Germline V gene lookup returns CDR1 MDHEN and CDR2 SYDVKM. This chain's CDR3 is CASSPLHYYGYTF. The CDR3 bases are TGTGCCAGCAGTCCTCTTCACTACTATGGCTACACCTTC.

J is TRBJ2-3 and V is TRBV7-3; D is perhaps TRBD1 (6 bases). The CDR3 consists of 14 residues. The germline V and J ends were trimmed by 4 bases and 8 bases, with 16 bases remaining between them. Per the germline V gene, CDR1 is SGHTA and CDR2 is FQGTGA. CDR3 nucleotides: TGTGCCAGCAGCTCCACAGGGATACAGGGTACGCAGTATTTT. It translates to CASSSTGIQGTQYF.

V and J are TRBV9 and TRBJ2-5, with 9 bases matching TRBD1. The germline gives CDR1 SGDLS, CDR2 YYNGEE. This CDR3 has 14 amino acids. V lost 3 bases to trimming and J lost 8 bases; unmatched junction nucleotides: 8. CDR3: CASSADPGQGTQYF. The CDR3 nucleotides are TGTGCCAGCAGCGCGGATCCGGGACAGGGTACCCAGTACTTC.

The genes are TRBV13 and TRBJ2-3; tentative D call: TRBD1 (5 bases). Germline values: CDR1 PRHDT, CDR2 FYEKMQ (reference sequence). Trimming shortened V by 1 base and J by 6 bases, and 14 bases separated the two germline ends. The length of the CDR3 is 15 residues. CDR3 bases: TGTGCCAGCAGCTTAGACGGCCGCCCAGGGGATACGCAGTATTTT. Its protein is CASSLDGRPGDTQYF.

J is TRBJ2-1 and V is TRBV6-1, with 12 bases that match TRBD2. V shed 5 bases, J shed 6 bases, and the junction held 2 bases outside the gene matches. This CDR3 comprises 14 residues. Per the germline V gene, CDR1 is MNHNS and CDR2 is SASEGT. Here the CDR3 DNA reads TGTGCCAGCAGTCGGACTAGCGGGATCAATGAGCAGTTCTTC. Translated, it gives CASSRTSGINEQFF.

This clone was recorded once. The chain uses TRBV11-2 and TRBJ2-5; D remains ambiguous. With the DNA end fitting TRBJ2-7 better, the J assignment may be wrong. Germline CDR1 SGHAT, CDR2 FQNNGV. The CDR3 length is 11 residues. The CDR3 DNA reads TGTGCCAGCAGCTTAGAGAACGAGCAGTACTTC. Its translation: CASSLENEQYF.

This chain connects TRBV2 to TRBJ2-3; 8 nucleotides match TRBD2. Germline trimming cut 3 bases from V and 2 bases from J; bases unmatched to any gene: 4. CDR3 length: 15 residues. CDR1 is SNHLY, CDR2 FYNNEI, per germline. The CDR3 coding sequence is TGTGCCAGCAGTGACCCAGCGGGAGCCACAGATACGCAGTATTTT. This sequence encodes CASSDPAGATDTQYF.

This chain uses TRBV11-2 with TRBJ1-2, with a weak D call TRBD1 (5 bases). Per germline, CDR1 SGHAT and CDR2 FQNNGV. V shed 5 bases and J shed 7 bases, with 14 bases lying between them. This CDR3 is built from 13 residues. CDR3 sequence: CASSQPGEGGYTF. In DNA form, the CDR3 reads TGTGCCAGCAGCCAGCCGGGGGAGGGTGGCTACACCTTC. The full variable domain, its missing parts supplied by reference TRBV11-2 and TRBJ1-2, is EAGVAQSPRYKIIEKRQSVAFWCNPISGHATLYWYQQILGQGPKLLIQFQNNGVVDDSQLPKDRFSAERLKGVDSTLKIQPAKLEDSAVYLCASSQPGEGGYTFGSGTRLTVV.

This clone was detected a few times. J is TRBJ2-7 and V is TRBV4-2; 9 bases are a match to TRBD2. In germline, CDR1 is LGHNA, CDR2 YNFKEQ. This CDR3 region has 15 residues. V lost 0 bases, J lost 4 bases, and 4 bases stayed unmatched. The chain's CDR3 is CASSQDSSGVYEQYF. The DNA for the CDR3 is TGTGCCAGCAGCCAAGATTCTAGCGGGGTATACGAGCAGTACTTC.

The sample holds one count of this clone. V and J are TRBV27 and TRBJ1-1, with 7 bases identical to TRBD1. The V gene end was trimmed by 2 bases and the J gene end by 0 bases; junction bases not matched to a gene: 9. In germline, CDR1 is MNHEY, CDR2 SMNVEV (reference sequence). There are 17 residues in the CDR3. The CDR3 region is CASSLRGQATVNTEAFF. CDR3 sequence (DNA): TGTGCCAGCAGTTTACGCGGACAGGCGACCGTGAACACTGAAGCTTTCTTT.

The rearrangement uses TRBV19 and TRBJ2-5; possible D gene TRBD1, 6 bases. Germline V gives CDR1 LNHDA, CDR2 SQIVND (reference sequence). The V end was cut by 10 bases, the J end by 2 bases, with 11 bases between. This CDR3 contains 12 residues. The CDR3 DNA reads TGTGCCACCTCAGACAGGCAAGAGACCCAGTACTTC. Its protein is CATSDRQETQYF. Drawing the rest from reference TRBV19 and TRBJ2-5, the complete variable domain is DGGITQSPKYLFRKEGQNVTLSCEQNLNHDAMYWYRQDPGQGLRLIYYSQIVNDFQKGDIAEGYSVSREKKESFPLTVTSAQKNPTAFYLCATSDRQETQYFGPGTRLLVL.

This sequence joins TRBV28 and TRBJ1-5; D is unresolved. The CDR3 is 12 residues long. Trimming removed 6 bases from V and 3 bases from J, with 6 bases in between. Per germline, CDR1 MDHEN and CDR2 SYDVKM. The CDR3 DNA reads TGTGCCAGCAGGGTAGTCAATCAGCCCCAGCATTTT. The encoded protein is CASRVVNQPQHF.

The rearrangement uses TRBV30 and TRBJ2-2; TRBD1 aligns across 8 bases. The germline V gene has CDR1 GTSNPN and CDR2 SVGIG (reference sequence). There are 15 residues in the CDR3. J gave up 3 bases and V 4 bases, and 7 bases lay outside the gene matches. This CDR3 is CAWKRDRLYTGELFF. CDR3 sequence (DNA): TGTGCCTGGAAACGGGACAGGCTGTACACCGGGGAGCTGTTTTTT.

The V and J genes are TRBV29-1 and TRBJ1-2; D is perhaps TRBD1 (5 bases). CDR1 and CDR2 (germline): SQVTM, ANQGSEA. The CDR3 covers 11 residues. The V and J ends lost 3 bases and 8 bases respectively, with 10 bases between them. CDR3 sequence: CSVESREGYTF. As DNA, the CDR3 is TGCAGCGTTGAGTCCAGGGAAGGCTACACCTTC.

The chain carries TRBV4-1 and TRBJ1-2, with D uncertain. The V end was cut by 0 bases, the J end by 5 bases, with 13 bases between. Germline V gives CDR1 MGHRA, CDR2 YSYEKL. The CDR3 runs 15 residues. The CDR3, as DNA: TGCGCCAGCAGCCAAGAAGATAGTCCCATTTATGGCTACACCTTC. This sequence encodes CASSQEDSPIYGYTF.